The 19 T cell receptor beta chains below come from one sample, sequenced in a study of blood T cell repertoires in COVID-19 (dated by TCRdb to the early 2020s). Library preparation was by the immunoSEQ multiplex PCR assay. Not all clones reach the TCRdb copy of this immuneACCESS table, which keeps in-frame sequences only. Checked studies attribute under half of the gap to unresolved V genes and leave the rest unexplained. Present in this sample are approximately 170,000 clones, about 81% of which were seen just once. The ten largest clones add up to approximately 18% of the sample. The sample was peripheral blood. These receptors all stem from a woman aged 80 or over with acute or convalescent COVID-19.

The chain combines TRBV28 with TRBJ2-7, with TRBD1 matching 8 bases. Germline V gene sequence: CDR1 MDHEN, CDR2 SYDVKM. The V segment lost 7 bases and the J segment 1 base; nucleotides outside the gene matches: 6. The CDR3 extends over 14 amino acids. The chain's CDR3 is CASKDTGGSYEQYF. The CDR3, as DNA: TGTGCCAGCAAAGACACAGGGGGGTCCTACGAGCAGTACTTC.

The chain combines TRBV2 with TRBJ1-2, with 7 bases fitting TRBD1. CDR3 length: 14 amino acids. Germline trimming cut 7 bases from V and 4 bases from J; bases unmatched to any gene: 9. Germline CDR1 and CDR2: SNHLY and FYNNEI. The chain's CDR3 is CASTGTGASYGYTF. The DNA for the CDR3 is TGTGCCAGCACGGGTACAGGGGCCAGCTATGGCTACACCTTC.

CDR3 in amino acids: CASSHNRGRGNTEAFF. The CDR3 region has the DNA TGCGCCAGCAGCCATAACAGGGGAAGAGGGAACACTGAAGCTTTCTTT. This chain links TRBV4-1 with TRBJ1-1, with 7 bases identical to TRBD1. The CDR3 has 16 amino acids. Germline CDR1 MGHRA, CDR2 YSYEKL. With 3 bases clipped from V and 1 base from J, the junction kept 8 bases outside the gene matches.

This clone showed up just a few times. V gene TRBV3-1 (or the pseudogene TRBV3-2) combines with J gene TRBJ2-7, with TRBD1 matching 7 bases. V shed 11 bases, J shed 3 bases, and the junction held 7 bases outside the gene matches. This CDR3 spans 12 amino acids. The germline V gene has CDR1 LGHDT and CDR2 YNNKEL (reference sequence). In nucleotides, the CDR3 is TGTGCCGTTAGGGGGCTCGGCTACGAGCAGTACTTC. This codes for CAVRGLGYEQYF.

CDR3 in DNA: TGTGCCAGCAGCCAAACCGGGACTAGCGGGAGGGCCGTCCCCGAGCAGTACTTC. Its translation is CASSQTGTSGRAVPEQYF. This chain joins TRBV4-2 and TRBJ2-7; 16 bases align to TRBD2. V shed 2 bases, J shed 6 bases, and the junction held 10 bases outside the gene matches. CDR1 and CDR2 (germline): LGHNA, YNFKEQ. The CDR3 contains 18 residues.

The chain carries TRBV5-1 and TRBJ1-4; TRBD1 matches 9 bases. V lost 0 bases to trimming and J lost 5 bases; unmatched junction nucleotides: 11. This CDR3 spans 18 amino acids. Germline V gene data show CDR1 as SGHRS and CDR2 as YFSETQ. The CDR3 here is CASSLVGSGTGQNEKLFF. CDR3 bases: TGCGCCAGCAGCTTGGTGGGTTCTGGGACAGGGCAGAATGAAAAACTGTTTTTT. The full variable domain, its missing parts supplied by reference TRBV5-1 and TRBJ1-4, is KAGVTQTPRYLIKTRGQQVTLSCSPISGHRSVSWYQQTPGQGLQFLFEYFSETQRNKGNFPGRFSGRQFSNSRSEMNVSTLELGDSALYLCASSLVGSGTGQNEKLFFGSGTQLSVL.

The rearrangement links TRBV7-2 to TRBJ2-7, with no clear D. V lost 2 bases and J lost 0, with 14 bases in between. CDR1 and CDR2 from the germline V gene are SGHTA and FQGNSA. This CDR3 spans 16 amino acids. The CDR3 is CASSLSSHRSSYEQYF. CDR3 bases: TGTGCCAGCAGCTTATCAAGTCACCGGAGCTCCTACGAGCAGTACTTC.

This chain links TRBV25-1 with TRBJ2-5; 12 bases are a match to TRBD2. Trimming at V came to 7 bases and at J to 4 bases, leaving 7 bases not matched to a gene. Per the germline V gene, CDR1 is MGHDK and CDR2 is SYGVNS. The CDR3 is 15 residues long. The CDR3 region is CASKGGLAGRETQYF. The CDR3, as DNA: TGTGCCAGCAAGGGCGGACTAGCGGGGAGAGAGACCCAGTACTTC.

Points on this clone: A junction boundary mismatches the germline segment, possibly from a read error. This rearrangement joins TRBV2 to TRBJ1-1; 7 nucleotides match TRBD1. CDR1 is SNHLY, CDR2 FYNNEI, per germline. The CDR3 has 11 residues. The CDR3 reads CASSPDRNILF. The CDR3 bases are TGTGCCAGCAGCCCGGACAGGAATATTCTCTTT.

The rearrangement uses TRBV4-1 and TRBJ2-7, with D perhaps TRBD1 (5 bases). Trimming took 4 bases from V and 2 from J, leaving 9 bases between them. Per the germline V gene, CDR1 is MGHRA and CDR2 is YSYEKL. The CDR3 consists of 13 residues. CDR3 sequence: CASSRQTTYEQYF. The CDR3 DNA reads TGCGCCAGCAGCCGACAGACCACCTACGAGCAGTACTTC.

The chain joins TRBV28 to TRBJ1-1, with D possibly matching TRBD1 (6 bases). This CDR3 is built from 16 residues. V was cut by 6 bases and J by 4 bases, with 21 bases left in between. CDR1 and CDR2 from the germline V gene are MDHEN and SYDVKM. The CDR3 coding sequence is TGTGCCAGCAGGGAAACAGGGATAGGATCGGGCACTGAAGCTTTCTTT. Encoded protein: CASRETGIGSGTEAFF.

The CDR3 sequence: CATSIRVGTGEKLFF. The DNA for the CDR3 is TGTGCCACCAGCATCAGAGTAGGAACAGGGGAAAAACTGTTTTTT. The chain combines TRBV15 with TRBJ1-4, with D maybe TRBD1 (6 bases). CDR3 length: 15 residues. Trimming took off 4 bases at V and 8 bases at J, with 17 bases between the two ends. CDR1 and CDR2 (germline): LNHNV, YYDKDF (reference sequence).

The V call is TRBV5-1, the J call TRBJ2-1, with 12 positions matching TRBD2. Germline trimming cut 1 base from V and 3 bases from J; bases unmatched to any gene: 5. Per germline, CDR1 SGHRS and CDR2 YFSETQ. The CDR3 is 17 residues long. In nucleotides, the CDR3 is TGCGCCAGCAGCTTGCGGACTAGCGGGAAACTCTACAATGAGCAGTTCTTC. Translating it yields CASSLRTSGKLYNEQFF.

The chain joins TRBV27 to TRBJ1-6, with D perhaps TRBD1 (5 bases). The CDR3 loop spans 17 amino acids. V lost 5 bases, J lost 7 bases, and 21 bases lay in between. CDR1 MNHEY and CDR2 SMNVEV come from the germline V gene (reference sequence). CDR3 DNA sequence: TGTGCCAGCAGTACCTTTAGACAGCCTCAGGGAAATTCACCCCTCCACTTT. Its protein product is CASSTFRQPQGNSPLHF.

The chain joins TRBV4-1 to TRBJ2-1; 9 bases fit TRBD1. This CDR3 is built from 15 residues. Germline-derived CDR1 and CDR2 are MGHRA and YSYEKL. V shed 4 bases and J 2 bases; nucleotides not matched to a gene: 3. The CDR3 DNA reads as TGCGCCAGCAGCCCTGGACAGGGGCCCTACAATGAGCAGTTCTTC. Translated: CASSPGQGPYNEQFF.

V is TRBV10-1 and J is TRBJ2-3; perhaps TRBD2 as D (5 bases). Trimming took off 2 bases at V and 6 bases at J, with 18 bases between the two ends. Germline CDR1 reads WNHNN; CDR2 reads SYGVQD (reference sequence). CDR3 length equals 16 residues. The CDR3 spells CASSEEGRQIGDTQYF. The CDR3 nucleotides read TGCGCCAGCAGTGAGGAGGGCCGTCAGATCGGGGATACGCAGTATTTT.

The J gene is TRBJ1-4, the V gene TRBV6-5; weak D call: TRBD1 (5 bases). V dropped 6 bases and J dropped 7 bases, with 15 bases sitting between them. The germline V gene has CDR1 MNHEY and CDR2 SVGAGI. The CDR3 has 14 residues. CDR3 nucleotides: TGTGCCAGCAGGCCAGGGACGGGGGGTGAAAAACTGTTTTTT. Translated, it gives CASRPGTGGEKLFF.

Notes on this clone: Sequence at one end of the junction differs from germline and may be a read error. The chain employs TRBV6-6 and TRBJ1-1; 7 nucleotides match TRBD1. Germline CDR1 MNHNY, CDR2 SVGAGI (reference sequence). This CDR3 comprises 12 residues. The CDR3 reads CASTYRGQEAFF. As DNA, the CDR3 is TGTGCCAGCACTTACAGGGGACAGGAAGCTTTCTTT.

This chain connects TRBV19 to TRBJ1-5; 9 nucleotides agree with TRBD1. CDR1 is LNHDA, CDR2 SQIVND, per germline (reference sequence). Losses at the gene ends were 5 bases for V and 4 bases for J; bases not matched to a gene: 9. The CDR3 loop spans 16 amino acids. CDR3 residues: CASSPQDRGLNQPQHF. The CDR3 DNA reads as TGTGCCAGTAGTCCCCAGGACAGGGGTCTAAATCAGCCCCAGCATTTT.